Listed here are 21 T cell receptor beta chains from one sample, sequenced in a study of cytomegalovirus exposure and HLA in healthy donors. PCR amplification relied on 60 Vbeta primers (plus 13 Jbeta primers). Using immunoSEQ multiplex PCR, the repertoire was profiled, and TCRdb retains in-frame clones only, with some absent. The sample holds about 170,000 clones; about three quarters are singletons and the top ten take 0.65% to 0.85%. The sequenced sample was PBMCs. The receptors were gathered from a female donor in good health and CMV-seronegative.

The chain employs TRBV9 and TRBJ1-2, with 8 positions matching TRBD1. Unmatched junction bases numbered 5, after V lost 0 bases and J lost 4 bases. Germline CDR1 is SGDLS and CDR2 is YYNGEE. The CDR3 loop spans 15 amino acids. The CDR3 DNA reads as TGTGCCAGCAGCGTAGCAGGGGGCGATGGCTATGGCTACACCTTC. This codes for CASSVAGGDGYGYTF.

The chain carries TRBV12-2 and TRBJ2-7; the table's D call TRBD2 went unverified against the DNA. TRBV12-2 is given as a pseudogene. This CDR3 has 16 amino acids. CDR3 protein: CASRPLPTGVNYEQYF. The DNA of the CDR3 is TGTGCAAGTCGTCCCCTACCGACGGGGGTTAACTACGAGCAGTACTTC.

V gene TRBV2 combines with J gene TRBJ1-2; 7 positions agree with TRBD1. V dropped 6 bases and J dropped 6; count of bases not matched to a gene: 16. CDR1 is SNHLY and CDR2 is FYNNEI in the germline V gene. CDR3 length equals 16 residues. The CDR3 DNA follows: TGTGCCAGCAGCCGGGACAGCCGAGAGGGTTCGGATGGCTACACCTTC. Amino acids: CASSRDSREGSDGYTF.

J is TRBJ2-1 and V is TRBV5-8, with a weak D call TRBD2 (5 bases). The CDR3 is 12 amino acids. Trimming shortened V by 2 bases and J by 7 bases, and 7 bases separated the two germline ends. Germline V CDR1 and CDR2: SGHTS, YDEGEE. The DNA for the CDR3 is TGTGCCAGCAGCTTAACGGGAAATGAGCAGTTCTTC. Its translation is CASSLTGNEQFF.

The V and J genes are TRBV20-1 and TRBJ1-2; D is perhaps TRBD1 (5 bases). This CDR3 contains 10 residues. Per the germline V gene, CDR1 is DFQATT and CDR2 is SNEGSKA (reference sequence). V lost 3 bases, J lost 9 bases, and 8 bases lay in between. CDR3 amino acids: CSASQGSYTF. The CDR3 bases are TGCAGTGCTAGTCAGGGAAGCTACACCTTC.

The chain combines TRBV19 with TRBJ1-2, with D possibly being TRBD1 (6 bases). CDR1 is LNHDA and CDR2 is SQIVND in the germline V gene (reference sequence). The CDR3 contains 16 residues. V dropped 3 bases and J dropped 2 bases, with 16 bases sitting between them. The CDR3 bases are TGTGCCAGTAGTATTACAGGGAAAACAGGCAACTATGGCTACACCTTC. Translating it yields CASSITGKTGNYGYTF.

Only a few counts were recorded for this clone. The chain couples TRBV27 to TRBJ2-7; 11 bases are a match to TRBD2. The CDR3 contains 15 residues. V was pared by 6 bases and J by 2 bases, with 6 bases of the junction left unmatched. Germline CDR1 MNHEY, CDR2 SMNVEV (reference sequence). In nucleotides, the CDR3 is TGTGCCAGCAGACCGGGACTAGCGGCTACCTACGAGCAGTACTTC. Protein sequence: CASRPGLAATYEQYF.

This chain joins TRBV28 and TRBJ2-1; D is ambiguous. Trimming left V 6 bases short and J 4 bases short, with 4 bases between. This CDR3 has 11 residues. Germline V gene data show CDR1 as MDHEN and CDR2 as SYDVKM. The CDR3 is CASSQYNEQFF. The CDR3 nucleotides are TGTGCCAGCAGCCAATACAATGAGCAGTTCTTC.

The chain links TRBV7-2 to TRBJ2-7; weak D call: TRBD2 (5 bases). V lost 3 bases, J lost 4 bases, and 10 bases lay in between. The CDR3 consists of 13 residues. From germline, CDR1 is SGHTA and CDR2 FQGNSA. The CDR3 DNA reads TGTGCCAGCAGCTTTTCCGGGAAATACGAGCAGTACTTC. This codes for CASSFSGKYEQYF.

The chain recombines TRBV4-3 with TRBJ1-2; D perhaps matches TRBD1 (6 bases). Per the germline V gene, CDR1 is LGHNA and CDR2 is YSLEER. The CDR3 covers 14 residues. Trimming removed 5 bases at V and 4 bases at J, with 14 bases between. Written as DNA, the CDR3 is TGCGCCAGCAGCGAGGACAGCCGATTCTATGGCTACACCTTC. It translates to CASSEDSRFYGYTF.

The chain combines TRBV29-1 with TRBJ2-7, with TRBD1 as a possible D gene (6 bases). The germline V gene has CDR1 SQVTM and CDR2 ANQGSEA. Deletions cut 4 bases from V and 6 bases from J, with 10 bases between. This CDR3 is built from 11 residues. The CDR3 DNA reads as TGCAGCGTTGTAGCAGGGGCCGAGCAGTACTTC. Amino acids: CSVVAGAEQYF.

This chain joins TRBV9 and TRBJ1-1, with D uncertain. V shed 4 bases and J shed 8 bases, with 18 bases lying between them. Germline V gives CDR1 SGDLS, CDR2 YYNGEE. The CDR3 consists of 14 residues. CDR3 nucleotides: TGTGCCAGCAGCCCGAGGACGGGGATGGACGAAGCTTTCTTT. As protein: CASSPRTGMDEAFF.

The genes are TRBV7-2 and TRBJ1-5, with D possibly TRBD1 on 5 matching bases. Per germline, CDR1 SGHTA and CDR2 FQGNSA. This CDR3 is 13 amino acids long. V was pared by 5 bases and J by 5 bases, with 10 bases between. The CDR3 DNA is TGTGCCAGCAGCAGACAGAACTATCAGCCCCAGCATTTT. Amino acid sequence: CASSRQNYQPQHF.

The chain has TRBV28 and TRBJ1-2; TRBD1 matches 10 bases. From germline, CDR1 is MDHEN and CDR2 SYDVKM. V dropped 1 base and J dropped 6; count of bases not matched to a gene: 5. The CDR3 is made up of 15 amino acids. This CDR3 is CASSLSLTGGNGYTF. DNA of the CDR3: TGTGCCAGCAGTTTATCTTTGACAGGGGGCAATGGCTACACCTTC.

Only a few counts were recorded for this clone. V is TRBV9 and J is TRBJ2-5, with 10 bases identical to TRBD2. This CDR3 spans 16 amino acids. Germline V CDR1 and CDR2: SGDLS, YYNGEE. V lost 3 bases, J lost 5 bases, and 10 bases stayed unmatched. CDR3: CASSAPGLAAGETQYF. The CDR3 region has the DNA TGTGCCAGCAGCGCCCCCGGACTAGCGGCAGGGGAGACCCAGTACTTC.

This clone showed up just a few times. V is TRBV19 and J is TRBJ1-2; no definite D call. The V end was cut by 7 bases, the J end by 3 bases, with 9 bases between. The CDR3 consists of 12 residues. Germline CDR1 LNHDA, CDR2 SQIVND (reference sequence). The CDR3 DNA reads TGTGCCAGTAATGAGGGCGACTATGGCTACACCTTC. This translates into CASNEGDYGYTF.

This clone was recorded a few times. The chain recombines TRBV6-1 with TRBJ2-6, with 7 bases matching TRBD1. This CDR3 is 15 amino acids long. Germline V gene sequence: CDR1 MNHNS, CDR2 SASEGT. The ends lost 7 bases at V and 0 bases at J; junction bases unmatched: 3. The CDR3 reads CASMGQFSGANVLTF. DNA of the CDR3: TGTGCCAGCATGGGACAGTTCTCTGGGGCCAACGTCCTGACTTTC.

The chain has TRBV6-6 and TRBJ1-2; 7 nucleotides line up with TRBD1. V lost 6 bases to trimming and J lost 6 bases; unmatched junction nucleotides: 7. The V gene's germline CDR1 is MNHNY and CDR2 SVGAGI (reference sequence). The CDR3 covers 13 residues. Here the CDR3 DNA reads TGTGCCAGCAGCGACACAGGGGTACATGGCTACACCTTC. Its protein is CASSDTGVHGYTF.

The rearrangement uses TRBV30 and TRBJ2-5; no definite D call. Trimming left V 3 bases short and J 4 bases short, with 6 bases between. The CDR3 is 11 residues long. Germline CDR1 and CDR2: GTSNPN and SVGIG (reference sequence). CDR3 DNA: TGTGCCTGGAGCCATAGAGAGACCCAGTACTTC. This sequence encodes CAWSHRETQYF. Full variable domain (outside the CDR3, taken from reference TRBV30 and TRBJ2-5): SQTIHQWPATLVQPVGSPLSLECTVEGTSNPNLYWYRQAAGRGLQLLFYSVGIGQISSEVPQNLSASRPQDRQFILSSKKLLLSDSGFYLCAWSHRETQYFGPGTRLLVL.

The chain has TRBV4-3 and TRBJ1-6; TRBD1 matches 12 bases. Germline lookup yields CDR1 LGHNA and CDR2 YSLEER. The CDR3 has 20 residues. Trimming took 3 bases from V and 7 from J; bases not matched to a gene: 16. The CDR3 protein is CASSQEFPGQGAIGNSPLHF. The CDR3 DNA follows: TGCGCCAGCAGCCAGGAGTTCCCGGGACAGGGGGCAATAGGGAATTCACCCCTCCACTTT.

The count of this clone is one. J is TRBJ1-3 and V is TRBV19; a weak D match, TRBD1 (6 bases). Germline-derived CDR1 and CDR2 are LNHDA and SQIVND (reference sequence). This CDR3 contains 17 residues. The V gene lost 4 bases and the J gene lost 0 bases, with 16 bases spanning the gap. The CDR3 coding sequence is TGTGCCAGTAGTACATCAGGGGTGTGGAACTCTGGAAACACCATATATTTT. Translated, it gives CASSTSGVWNSGNTIYF.